These 13 T cell receptor beta chains share one sample of origin, sequenced in a study of response to subunit inactivated influenza vaccine. Each CDR3 protein is one row after TCRdb ran MiXCR on the RT-PCR reads. The sample has 650,000 or so distinct CDR3 sequences, around 13% seen once. Material: PBMCs from blood, obtained 14 to 15 days before vaccination. The source of these receptors is a man aged 45 to 65 who received an inactivated influenza vaccine.

The chain recombines TRBV28 with TRBJ2-7, with D possibly being TRBD1 or TRBD2 (5 bases each). V was shortened by 3 bases and J by 5 bases, with 17 bases between the two germline ends. There are 15 residues in the CDR3. Germline values: CDR1 MDHEN, CDR2 SYDVKM. The CDR3 DNA is TGTGCCAGCAGTTTTCGGGGTGCCTGGGGGAACGAGCAGTACTTC. It is translated as CASSFRGAWGNEQYF. Looking up the rest from reference TRBV28 and TRBJ2-7 gives the full variable domain: DVKVTQSSRYLVKRTGEKVFLECVQDMDHENMFWYRQDPGLGLRLIYFSYDVKMKEKGDIPEGYSVSREKKERFSLILESASTNQTSMYLCASSFRGAWGNEQYFGPGTRLTVT.

This CDR3 reads CAIRSGTSAYNEQFF. For the CDR3, the DNA is TGTGCCATCAGATCCGGGACTAGCGCATACAATGAGCAGTTCTTC. V and J are TRBV10-3 and TRBJ2-1; 10 bases are shared with TRBD2. With V trimmed by 6 bases and J by 4 bases, 6 bases remained unmatched. The CDR3 length is 15 residues. Germline V lookup: CDR1 ENHRY, CDR2 SYGVKD.

Ten or more counts support this clonotype. V gene TRBV20-1 combines with J gene TRBJ1-5; 12 nucleotides align to TRBD1. Germline loops: CDR1 DFQATT, CDR2 SNEGSKA (reference sequence). J lost 6 bases, V lost 5 bases, and 14 bases had no gene match. The CDR3 spans 17 residues. The CDR3 DNA reads TGCAGTGCTGGAACAAGGACCGGGACAGGGGGCTCTCAGCCCCAGCATTTT. As protein: CSAGTRTGTGGSQPQHF.

The chain has TRBV2 and TRBJ2-3; the match to TRBD1 covers 10 bases. CDR3 length: 15 residues. J gave up 7 bases and V 7 bases, and 11 bases lay outside the gene matches. Per germline, CDR1 SNHLY and CDR2 FYNNEI. The CDR3 loop is CASKTGTGAQYTQYF. The CDR3 region has the DNA TGTGCCAGCAAAACCGGGACAGGGGCTCAGTATACGCAGTATTTT. Variable domain in full (rest from reference TRBV2 and TRBJ2-3): EPEVTQTPSHQVTQMGQEVILRCVPISNHLYFYWYRQILGQKVEFLVSFYNNEISEKSEIFDDQFSVERPDGSNFTLKIRSTKLEDSAMYFCASKTGTGAQYTQYFGPGTRLTVL.

This clonotype has a handful of counts. The chain joins TRBV11-2 to TRBJ2-2; 7 positions match TRBD2. The CDR3 consists of 16 residues. Germline V gene data show CDR1 as SGHAT and CDR2 as FQNNGV. J was trimmed by 7 bases and V by 0 bases; bases with no gene match: 8. The CDR3 nucleotides read TGTGCCAGCAGCTTAGATCTAGGTCTAGCGGTCGGGGAGCTGTTTTTT. Its protein product is CASSLDLGLAVGELFF.

This clonotype was counted only a few times. The V call is TRBV11-3, the J call TRBJ2-2; 7 bases fit TRBD1. The CDR3 runs to 15 residues. The V gene end was trimmed by 5 bases and the J gene end by 1 base; junction bases not matched to a gene: 4. CDR1 is SGHNT, CDR2 YENEEA, per germline. CDR3 bases: TGTGCCAGCAGCCTTCAGGGGGTGAACACCGGGGAGCTGTTTTTT. Translating gives CASSLQGVNTGELFF. Complete variable domain (other parts from reference TRBV11-3 and TRBJ2-2): EAGVVQSPRYKIIEKKQPVAFWCNPISGHNTLYWYLQNLGQGPELLIRYENEEAVDDSQLPKDRFSAERLKGVDSTLKIQPAELGDSAVYLCASSLQGVNTGELFFGEGSRLTVL.

This clonotype was detected a few times. The gene calls are TRBV2 and TRBJ2-7, with TRBD1 identical over 8 bases. Looked up from germline, CDR1 is SNHLY and CDR2 is FYNNEI. The CDR3 sequence is 13 residues long. With V trimmed by 7 bases and J by 2 bases, 4 bases remained unmatched. Here the CDR3 reads CASTGQGPYEQYF. As DNA, the CDR3 is TGTGCCAGCACTGGACAGGGCCCCTACGAGCAGTACTTC.

This clonotype was seen a handful of times. The chain uses TRBV4-2 and TRBJ2-7, with D unresolved. The CDR3 consists of 13 residues. Trimming left V 0 bases short and J 4 bases short, with 7 bases between. Germline CDR1 and CDR2: LGHNA and YNFKEQ. CDR3 sequence (DNA): TGTGCCAGCAGCCAAGATTTGAAATACGAGCAGTACTTC. Translating it yields CASSQDLKYEQYF.

V usage is TRBV4-3 and J usage is TRBJ2-1; D is perhaps TRBD2 (6 bases). The CDR3 has 17 residues. Trimming pared 1 base from V and 6 bases from J, leaving 19 bases between. Looked up from germline, CDR1 is LGHNA and CDR2 is YSLEER. The CDR3: CASSQGLGGARGNEQFF. Here the CDR3 DNA reads TGCGCCAGCAGCCAAGGGCTGGGCGGGGCGCGGGGCAATGAGCAGTTCTTC.

V usage is TRBV4-1 and J usage is TRBJ2-7, with 13 bases aligning to TRBD2. After removal of 2 bases from V and 4 bases from J, the junction contained 2 bases not matched to a gene. CDR1 and CDR2 (germline): MGHRA, YSYEKL. This CDR3 region has 15 residues. The CDR3, as DNA: TGCGCCAGCAGCCAAACTAGCGGGGGGGGTTACGAGCAGTACTTC. The encoded protein is CASSQTSGGGYEQYF.

The sample holds a few counts of this clonotype. CDR3 amino acids: CASSLGGTLPSSNQPQHF. The CDR3 DNA reads as TGTGCCAGCAGTTTAGGTGGGACCTTACCTTCAAGCAATCAGCCCCAGCATTTT. This chain uses TRBV28 with TRBJ1-5; D is possibly TRBD1 (5 bases). The CDR3 spans 18 residues. The germline gives CDR1 MDHEN, CDR2 SYDVKM. V lost 2 bases and J lost 1, with 18 bases in between.

Remarks on this clonotype: A single base separates this from a much larger clone, so it may be a read error. The V gene is TRBV27, the J gene TRBJ2-1, with TRBD1 matching 9 bases. CDR1 and CDR2 from the germline V gene are MNHEY and SMNVEV (reference sequence). The CDR3 loop spans 13 amino acids. V lost 5 bases, J lost 12 bases, and 8 bases stayed unmatched. CDR3 sequence (DNA): TGTGCCAGCAGTCGAACAGGGGGCCGAGGGCAGTTCTTC. This gives the protein CASSRTGGRGQFF.

In this sample, this clonotype turned up a few times. The chain combines TRBV7-2 with TRBJ2-1, with TRBD2 matching 9 bases. This CDR3 is 14 amino acids long. CDR1 is SGHTA and CDR2 is FQGNSA in the germline V gene. Unmatched junction bases numbered 2, after V lost 2 bases and J lost 6 bases. The CDR3 region has the DNA TGTGCCAGCAGCTTACAGCGGGGGGCCAATGAGCAGTTCTTC. Protein product: CASSLQRGANEQFF.